This is a list of T cell receptor beta chains from one sample in a study of blood T cell repertoires in COVID-19. Repertoires were generated with immunoSEQ multiplex PCR, while TCRdb's copy carries only in-frame clones and drops some. The repertoire consists of over 150,000 clones, with about 90% occurring once and the leading ten covering about 9.4%. Specimen: PBMCs or T cells enriched from blood (not recorded which). These receptors came from a young woman who had recovered from COVID-19. Each CDR3 is given with its conserved first and last residue. The order of the fields is J gene, V gene, CDR3 protein.

TRBJ2-1	TRBV9	CASRAGLAGDEQFF
TRBJ2-7	TRBV19	CASSQQGQSYEQYF
TRBJ2-7	TRBV6-5	CASSPDFHTYEQYF
TRBJ1-1	TRBV19	CASSQGQGGTEAFF
TRBJ2-5	TRBV19	CASSIQGVQETQYF
TRBJ2-2	TRBV27	CASSFVSGTNTGELFF
TRBJ1-5	TRBV5-1	CASSPTGTDNQPQHF
TRBJ1-1	TRBV25-1	CASSGSQGASEAFF
TRBJ2-7	TRBV11-3	CASSLGQGAAFEQYF
TRBJ1-1	TRBV29-1	CSVTNSNTEAFF
TRBJ1-4	TRBV2	CASSEDRVLNEKLFF
TRBJ2-3	TRBV5-6	CASSQDFGDTQYF
TRBJ1-5	TRBV18	CASSPGTANQPQHF
TRBJ1-2	TRBV30	CAWRGGVGYTF
TRBJ1-6	TRBV15	CATSRDREYNSPLHF
TRBJ2-7	TRBV28	CASSPLAGGYEQYF
TRBJ2-1	TRBV19	CASGLEREKHEQFF
TRBJ1-6	TRBV25-1	CASSQEGAASPLHF
TRBJ2-3	TRBV7-9	CASSLLEGPDTQYF
TRBJ1-2	TRBV28	CASSFRTGRGYGYTF
TRBJ1-5	TRBV27	CASSFSRGWPQHF
TRBJ2-1	TRBV9	CASSAAGVGLNEQFF
TRBJ2-2	TRBV4-1	CASSQPQRGTGELFF
TRBJ1-3	TRBV28	CASSTSRQGLWNTIYF
TRBJ1-2	TRBV7-8	CASSAGQGGGYTF
TRBJ2-7	TRBV12-5	CASGLDTGSEQYF
TRBJ2-5	TRBV11-2	CASSLESREETQYF
TRBJ1-1	TRBV5-1	CASGLGGNTEAFF
TRBJ1-1	TRBV9	CASSVGGGPEAFF
TRBJ1-2	TRBV5-1	CASSLGSFYGYTF
TRBJ2-5	TRBV27	CASSSRLAGGQETQYF
TRBJ1-4	TRBV5-1	CASSLGGEGTKLFF
TRBJ2-3	TRBV19	CASSWGGNRDF
TRBJ1-5	TRBV7-8	CASSSSQVTGNQPQHF
TRBJ1-6	TRBV27	CASRGGSYNSPLHF
TRBJ1-1	TRBV3-1/TRBV3-2	CARTGGHEAFF
TRBJ1-4	TRBV29-1	CSVFGSHEKLFF
TRBJ2-5	TRBV30	CAWIVGETQYF
TRBJ1-5	TRBV3-1/TRBV3-2	CASSQDAGSNQPQHF
TRBJ1-2	TRBV7-2	CASSGFRRGPHGYTF
TRBJ2-1	TRBV24-1	CATSDLHSNEQFF